This T cell receptor beta chain was profiled in a study of T cells in Graves' hyperthyroidism and ophthalmopathy. CDR1 and CDR2 (germline): MNHNS, SASEGT. V shed 5 bases and J 5 bases; nucleotides not matched to a gene: 8. The CDR3 totals 14 residues. At least ten counts were recorded for this clonotype. Amplification targeted TCR beta CDR3 regions from RNA transcripts. Primed by the HTBI set, a first-round RT-PCR was run on the TCR CDR3. TCRdb independently ran MiXCR on the multiplex PCR reads; one entry per CDR3 protein. Of some 510,000 distinct CDR3 sequences in the sample, roughly 20% were seen once.

The source material was blood. The TCR comes from a man between 18 and 35 years old with Graves' hyperthyroidism. The chain uses TRBV6-1 and TRBJ2-5; 7 nucleotides agree with TRBD1. The CDR3 spells CASSRTGAPETQYF. CDR3 nucleotides: TGTGCCAGCAGTCGGACAGGTGCTCCGGAGACCCAGTACTTC.